Listed here are 24 T cell receptor beta chains from one sample, sequenced in a study of T-cell reconstitution after alpha-beta-depleted transplantation in children. Construction of the TCRbeta library involved unique molecular identifiers. TCRdb passed the PCR reads through MiXCR, listing each CDR3 protein once. This sample yields about 580,000 distinct CDR3 sequences, of which about a quarter are seen a single time; approximately 33% belongs to the top ten. Here the sequenced sample was PBMCs, taken before TCRalphabeta/CD19-depleted stem cell transplant. Every receptor here comes from a boy less than two years old with Wiskott-Aldrich syndrome, due to receive a stem cell transplant.

The chain recombines TRBV20-1 with TRBJ2-3; 11 nucleotides align to TRBD2. Germline-derived CDR1 and CDR2 are DFQATT and SNEGSKA (reference sequence). With 1 base clipped from V and 5 bases from J, the junction kept 8 bases outside the gene matches. CDR3 size: 16 residues. The CDR3 loop is CSARAASGRRVDTQYF. In DNA, the CDR3 is TGCAGTGCTAGAGCTGCTAGCGGGAGGAGGGTAGATACGCAGTATTTT.

This clonotype was picked up a small number of times. This chain links TRBV28 with TRBJ2-5; D is uncertain. Germline CDR1 and CDR2: MDHEN and SYDVKM. Between the trimmed V and J ends, which lost 4 bases and 7 bases, there was a span of 13 bases. The CDR3 spans 13 residues. The CDR3 loop is CASSYEQIRTQYF. For the CDR3, the DNA is TGTGCCAGCAGTTACGAGCAAATCCGGACCCAGTACTTC. The full variable domain, its missing parts supplied by reference TRBV28 and TRBJ2-5, is DVKVTQSSRYLVKRTGEKVFLECVQDMDHENMFWYRQDPGLGLRLIYFSYDVKMKEKGDIPEGYSVSREKKERFSLILESASTNQTSMYLCASSYEQIRTQYFGPGTRLLVL.

This chain connects TRBV3-1 to TRBJ2-7, with TRBD2 matching over 14 bases. CDR1 and CDR2 (germline): LGHDT, YNNKEL (reference sequence). After removal of 5 bases from V and 8 bases from J, the junction contained 11 bases not matched to a gene. The CDR3 is 16 amino acids. In DNA form, the CDR3 reads TGTGCCAGCAGCTCCGGGACTAGCGGGAGCCTAGGCCAGCAGTACTTC. It translates to CASSSGTSGSLGQQYF.

This chain connects TRBV29-1 to TRBJ1-3; TRBD1 agrees at 8 bases. The V segment lost 6 bases and the J segment 4 bases; nucleotides outside the gene matches: 5. The CDR3 consists of 13 residues. The germline V gene encodes CDR1 SQVTM and CDR2 ANQGSEA. CDR3 protein: CSVATGGGNTIYF. The CDR3 DNA is TGCAGCGTGGCTACAGGGGGGGGAAACACCATATATTTT.

The chain combines TRBV29-1 with TRBJ2-2, with D hard to call. The CDR3 has 14 amino acids. V was cut by 0 bases and J by 3 bases, with 8 bases left in between. The germline V gene encodes CDR1 SQVTM and CDR2 ANQGSEA. The CDR3 nucleotides are TGCAGCGTTGAAGATCGCGTAGACACCGGGGAGCTGTTTTTT. It encodes CSVEDRVDTGELFF.

This clonotype has just a few counts. The chain links TRBV10-3 to TRBJ2-5; 16 bases fit TRBD2. J lost 5 bases, V lost 4 bases, and 1 base had no gene match. CDR1 and CDR2 (germline): ENHRY, SYGVKD. CDR3 length: 15 residues. The CDR3 DNA sequence: TGTGCCATCAGTGCGGGACTAGCGGGAGGGGAGACCCAGTACTTC. Its translation: CAISAGLAGGETQYF.

This clonotype occurred once. The V gene is TRBV7-9, the J gene TRBJ2-1, with TRBD2 matching 7 bases. The J segment lost 2 bases and the V segment lost 1 base, leaving 5 bases of the junction unmatched. The CDR3 contains 16 residues. Looked up from germline, CDR1 is SEHNR and CDR2 is FQNEAQ (reference sequence). The CDR3 sequence: CASSLGGGTTYNEQFF. DNA for the CDR3: TGTGCCAGCAGCTTAGGGGGGGGGACGACCTACAATGAGCAGTTCTTC.

The chain employs TRBV7-8 and TRBJ2-1, with D perhaps matching TRBD2 (5 bases). The germline gives CDR1 SGHVS, CDR2 FQNEAQ. With 5 bases removed from V and 4 bases from J, the gap between germline ends came to 9 bases. This CDR3 region has 13 residues. CDR3 sequence reads: CASSGLFYNEQFF. The CDR3 DNA follows: TGTGCCAGCAGCGGACTTTTTTACAATGAGCAGTTCTTC.

This clonotype was seen repeatedly, ten times or more. The CDR3 nucleotides are TGCGCCAGCAGCTGGACAGCGAGCACAGATACGCAGTATTTT. This encodes CASSWTASTDTQYF. This sequence joins TRBV5-1 and TRBJ2-3, with D possibly being TRBD1 (6 bases). The germline CDR1 and CDR2 sequences are SGHRS and YFSETQ. V dropped 3 bases and J dropped 0 bases, with 8 bases sitting between them. The CDR3 contains 14 residues.

This sequence joins TRBV5-1 and TRBJ2-7; 8 bases are shared with TRBD2. CDR1 and CDR2 (germline): SGHRS, YFSETQ. There are 15 residues in the CDR3. V shed 4 bases and J 2 bases; nucleotides not matched to a gene: 8. CDR3 amino acids: CASSLRAGDTYEQYF. The CDR3 DNA follows: TGCGCCAGCAGCCTGCGAGCGGGAGACACCTACGAGCAGTACTTC.

The chain employs TRBV5-1 and TRBJ2-7; weak D call: TRBD1 (6 bases). The germline CDR1 and CDR2 sequences are SGHRS and YFSETQ. Between the trimmed V and J ends, which lost 3 bases and 3 bases, there was a span of 10 bases. The CDR3 sequence is 13 residues long. CDR3 protein: CASSSRGYYEQYF. CDR3 in DNA: TGCGCCAGCAGCTCCAGGGGTTACTACGAGCAGTACTTC. The variable domain in full, with the rest retrieved from reference TRBV5-1 and TRBJ2-7, is KAGVTQTPRYLIKTRGQQVTLSCSPISGHRSVSWYQQTPGQGLQFLFEYFSETQRNKGNFPGRFSGRQFSNSRSEMNVSTLELGDSALYLCASSSRGYYEQYFGPGTRLTVT.

The gene calls are TRBV5-1 and TRBJ2-7, with D possibly being TRBD1 or TRBD2 (5 bases each). This CDR3 has 16 amino acids. Germline V gene lookup returns CDR1 SGHRS and CDR2 YFSETQ. The germline V and J ends were trimmed by 0 bases and 2 bases, with 15 bases remaining between them. DNA of the CDR3: TGCGCCAGCAGCTTGGAGGTGTCAGGGACGGCCTACGAGCAGTACTTC. It encodes CASSLEVSGTAYEQYF.

CDR3: CASSNGGRRLNNEQFF. The CDR3 nucleotides are TGTGCCAGCAGCAATGGCGGGAGGCGACTCAACAATGAGCAGTTCTTC. This sequence joins TRBV5-6 and TRBJ2-1; 8 nucleotides agree with TRBD2. V was pared by 4 bases and J by 5 bases, with 11 bases of the junction left unmatched. Germline V gene lookup returns CDR1 SGHDT and CDR2 YYEEEE. The CDR3 contains 16 residues.

This sequence joins TRBV7-9 and TRBJ2-7; the D is unclear. The CDR3 is 14 residues long. Germline V lookup: CDR1 SEHNR, CDR2 FQNEAQ (reference sequence). The ends were cut back, 0 bases at V and 2 bases at J, with 8 bases in the middle. CDR3 nucleotides: TGTGCCAGCAGCTTAGCAGAGCCTACCTACGAGCAGTACTTC. Translating it yields CASSLAEPTYEQYF.

The genes are TRBV20-1 and TRBJ1-5; possibly TRBD1 for D (6 bases). This CDR3 is built from 13 residues. Per germline, CDR1 DFQATT and CDR2 SNEGSKA (reference sequence). V lost 2 bases, J lost 4 bases, and 9 bases lay in between. CDR3 nucleotide sequence: TGCAGTGCTAGAATGGACAGAAATCAGCCCCAGCATTTT. It encodes CSARMDRNQPQHF.

This clonotype occurred a few times. This sequence joins TRBV20-1 and TRBJ1-4, with 7 bases lining up with TRBD1. The CDR3 is made up of 13 amino acids. V was clipped by 5 bases and J by 8 bases; unmatched bases: 8. CDR1 DFQATT and CDR2 SNEGSKA come from the germline V gene (reference sequence). The chain's CDR3 is CSAPQTGWEKLFF. As DNA, the CDR3 is TGCAGTGCTCCCCAGACAGGGTGGGAAAAACTGTTTTTT.

The CDR3 DNA follows: TGTGCCAGCAGCTTAGGCGGCGGGAGGGCCTTTTCTAATGAGCAGTTCTTC. Its protein product is CASSLGGGRAFSNEQFF. The rearrangement joins TRBV7-3 to TRBJ2-1, with TRBD2 matching 9 bases. This CDR3 has 17 residues. V lost 2 bases, J lost 7 bases, and 12 bases stayed unmatched. CDR1 SGHTA and CDR2 FQGTGA come from the germline V gene.

The chain employs TRBV20-1 and TRBJ2-7, with 9 bases that match TRBD2. Germline V lookup: CDR1 DFQATT, CDR2 SNEGSKA (reference sequence). J was trimmed by 2 bases and V by 3 bases; bases with no gene match: 5. The CDR3 is 14 amino acids. CDR3: CSASPAGGAYEQYF. CDR3 DNA: TGCAGTGCTAGTCCCGCGGGAGGGGCCTACGAGCAGTACTTC.

The chain is built from TRBV7-9 and TRBJ2-1; D tentatively reads TRBD1 or TRBD2 (5 bases each). The CDR3 is made up of 13 amino acids. Trimming stripped 1 base from V and 6 bases from J, with 7 bases between. From germline, CDR1 is SEHNR and CDR2 FQNEAQ (reference sequence). In nucleotides, the CDR3 is TGTGCCAGCAGCTTAGGGGGGACCAATGAGCAGTTCTTC. Protein: CASSLGGTNEQFF. Variable domain in full (rest from reference TRBV7-9 and TRBJ2-1): DTGVSQNPRHKITKRGQNVTFRCDPISEHNRLYWYRQTLGQGPEFLTYFQNEAQLEKSRLLSDRFSAERPKGSFSTLEIQRTEQGDSAMYLCASSLGGTNEQFFGPGTRLTVL.

The gene calls are TRBV5-1 and TRBJ2-7; D uncertain. This CDR3 contains 13 residues. Looked up from germline, CDR1 is SGHRS and CDR2 is YFSETQ. Trimming cost V 0 bases and J 1 base, with 5 bases left between them. The CDR3 DNA sequence: TGCGCCAGCAGCTTGGAACAATCCTACGAGCAGTACTTC. Translation: CASSLEQSYEQYF. The complete variable domain, with remaining parts taken from reference TRBV5-1 and TRBJ2-7, reads KAGVTQTPRYLIKTRGQQVTLSCSPISGHRSVSWYQQTPGQGLQFLFEYFSETQRNKGNFPGRFSGRQFSNSRSEMNVSTLELGDSALYLCASSLEQSYEQYFGPGTRLTVT.

J is TRBJ2-2 and V is TRBV5-1, with D possibly TRBD1 on 6 matching bases. The CDR3 has 16 amino acids. CDR1 SGHRS and CDR2 YFSETQ come from the germline V gene. Trimming removed 0 bases from V and 0 bases from J, with 9 bases in between. CDR3 nucleotide sequence: TGCGCCAGCAGCTTGGCCGGGACACCGAACACCGGGGAGCTGTTTTTT. Its protein product is CASSLAGTPNTGELFF.

This clonotype appeared a few times. This chain joins TRBV5-1 and TRBJ2-5; TRBD1 matches 9 bases. The germline V gene encodes CDR1 SGHRS and CDR2 YFSETQ. J lost 4 bases, V lost 5 bases, and 6 bases had no gene match. The CDR3 is 14 amino acids. The CDR3 spells CASRDPDRGETQYF. Written as DNA, the CDR3 is TGCGCCAGCAGGGACCCGGACAGGGGAGAGACCCAGTACTTC.

V usage is TRBV30 and J usage is TRBJ2-3, with D maybe TRBD2 (7 bases). V shed 0 bases and J shed 5 bases, with 15 bases lying between them. CDR1 is GTSNPN and CDR2 is SVGIG in the germline V gene (reference sequence). The CDR3 runs 15 residues. CDR3 coding DNA: TGTGCCTGGAGTGTACCTGGGGGGGCGCGAGATACGCAGTATTTT. Protein sequence: CAWSVPGGARDTQYF.

The rearrangement uses TRBV29-1 and TRBJ2-3, with 10 positions matching TRBD2. Per germline, CDR1 SQVTM and CDR2 ANQGSEA. CDR3 length: 16 amino acids. Losses at the gene ends were 8 bases for V and 3 bases for J; bases not matched to a gene: 14. The chain's CDR3 is CSLGGSSSGSTDTQYF. DNA for the CDR3: TGCAGCCTCGGAGGCTCGTCTAGCGGGAGTACAGATACGCAGTATTTT.